Listed below are T cell receptor beta chains from one sample, sequenced in a study of T cell responses to AZD1222 COVID-19 vaccine. Some clones are missing from TCRdb's copy, which holds only in-frame ones; the method was immunoSEQ multiplex PCR. The data show 150,000 to 250,000 clones, about 89% seen once. This specimen consisted of peripheral blood, obtained 28 days after the second AZD1222 dose. These TCRs come from an adult who received the AZD1222 COVID-19 vaccine. The CDR3 runs from the conserved cysteine through the conserved F or W. Fields, in order: V gene, CDR3 length, CDR3 protein.

V: TRBV18; length: 13; CDR3: CASSMSENQPQHF
V: TRBV7-9; length: 17; CDR3: CASSTSGLAVNTGELFF
V: TRBV7-2; length: 16; CDR3: CASSKEANQKNQPQHF
V: TRBV30; length: 14; CDR3: CAWSVYVLQETQYF
V: TRBV30; length: 12; CDR3: CACLLPGTKQYF
V: TRBV28; length: 16; CDR3: CASSSIRDTTYNEQFF
V: TRBV5-1; length: 11; CDR3: CASATTGELFF
V: TRBV5-1; length: 16; CDR3: CASSLDGATPDEKLFF
V: TRBV6-4; length: 13; CDR3: CASSDSNSGGYTF
V: TRBV5-1; length: 14; CDR3: CASSLDAGNYGYTF
V: TRBV19; length: 17; CDR3: CASSTGTSGILPYEQYF
V: TRBV7-3; length: 14; CDR3: CASSPHRRVGTQYF